The clone carrying this TCR beta chain was seen just once. Antigen specificity is unknown. These data belong to a study of vaccination effects on CD4 cells after COVID-19. Subsequent to a culture period of about ten days, CD4+ T cells were isolated. All participants had two doses of either the BNT162b2 or mRNA-1273 vaccine. Generated by immunoSEQ multiplex PCR, the TCRdb table keeps only in-frame clones and is missing some. The profile shows approximately 74,000 clones, roughly 73% of them singletons. V was shortened by 10 bases and J by 4 bases, with 17 bases between the two germline ends. This CDR3 contains 14 residues. CDR1 and CDR2 (germline): KGHSH, LQKENI.

This rearrangement joins TRBV18 to TRBJ1-3; D remains ambiguous. The clonotype comes from a human donor who received a COVID-19 vaccine. Sequencing used CD4+ T cells from PBMCs cultured without peptide, obtained after COVID-19 vaccination. CDR3 sequence (DNA): TGTGCCACCTCCCGAGGAGGGAACGGAAACACCATATATTTT. It specifies CATSRGGNGNTIYF.